The entry below describes one T cell receptor (beta chain). Its antigen is still unknown. The sample is drawn from a study of beta chain features in type 1 diabetes. Whole-study results and caveats: There was a moderate but significant shortening of TCRB CDR3s in all four CD4+ subsets of Type 1 diabetes patients. Overrepresentation of cells with high TCR expression could result from cDNA sequencing.

Germline V gives CDR1 MNHNS, CDR2 SASEGT. The CDR3 extends over 15 amino acids. V gave up 3 bases and J gave up 9 bases, with 15 bases separating them. Reverse transcription of all isolated RNA meant that expressed TCRB transcripts were sequenced. This table comes from immunoSEQ multiplex PCR, and its TCRdb copy is limited to in-frame clones, with some not included. Of over 200,000 clones listed, approximately 11% are singletons. The sample taken for sequencing was naive CD4+ T cells from blood. The chain carries TRBV6-1 and TRBJ1-6; D is possibly TRBD1 (5 bases). This receptor was obtained from a man between 25 and 39 years old with type 1 diabetes. CDR3 DNA sequence: TGTGCCAGCAGTGACCTGCCCTTAAGGGGTTCACCCCTCCACTTT. It yields the protein CASSDLPLRGSPLHF.